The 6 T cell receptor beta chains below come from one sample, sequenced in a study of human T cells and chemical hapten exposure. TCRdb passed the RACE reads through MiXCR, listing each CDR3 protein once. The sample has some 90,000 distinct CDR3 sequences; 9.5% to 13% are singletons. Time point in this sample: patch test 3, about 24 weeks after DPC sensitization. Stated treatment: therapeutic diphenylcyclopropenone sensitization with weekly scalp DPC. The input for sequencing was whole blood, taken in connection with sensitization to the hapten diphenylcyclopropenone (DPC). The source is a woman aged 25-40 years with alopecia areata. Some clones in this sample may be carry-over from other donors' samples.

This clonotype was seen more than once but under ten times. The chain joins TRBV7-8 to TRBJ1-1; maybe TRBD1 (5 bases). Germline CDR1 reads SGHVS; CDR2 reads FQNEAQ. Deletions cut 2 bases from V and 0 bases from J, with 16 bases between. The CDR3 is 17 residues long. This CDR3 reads CASSLTLTGLMNTEAFF. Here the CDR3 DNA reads TGTGCCAGCAGCTTAACATTAACAGGTCTTATGAACACTGAAGCTTTCTTT.

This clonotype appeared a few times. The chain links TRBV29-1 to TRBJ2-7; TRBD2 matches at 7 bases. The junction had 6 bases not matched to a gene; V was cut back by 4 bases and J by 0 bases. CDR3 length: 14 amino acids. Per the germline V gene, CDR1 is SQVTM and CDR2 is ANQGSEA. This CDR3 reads CSVVLAVSSYEQYF. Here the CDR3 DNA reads TGCAGCGTTGTCCTAGCGGTAAGCTCCTACGAGCAGTACTTC.

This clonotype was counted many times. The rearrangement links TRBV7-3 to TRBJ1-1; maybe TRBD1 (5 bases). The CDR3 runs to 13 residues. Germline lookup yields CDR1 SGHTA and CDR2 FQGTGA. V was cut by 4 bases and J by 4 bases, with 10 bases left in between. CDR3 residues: CASSSQQGTEAFF. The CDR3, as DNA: TGTGCCAGCAGCTCACAGCAGGGCACTGAAGCTTTCTTT.

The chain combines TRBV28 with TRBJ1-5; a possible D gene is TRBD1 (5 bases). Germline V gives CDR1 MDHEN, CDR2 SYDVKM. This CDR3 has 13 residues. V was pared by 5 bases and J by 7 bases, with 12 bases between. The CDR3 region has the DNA TGTGCCAGCAGTAAGAGGGGTGGGCAGCCCCAGCATTTT. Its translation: CASSKRGGQPQHF.

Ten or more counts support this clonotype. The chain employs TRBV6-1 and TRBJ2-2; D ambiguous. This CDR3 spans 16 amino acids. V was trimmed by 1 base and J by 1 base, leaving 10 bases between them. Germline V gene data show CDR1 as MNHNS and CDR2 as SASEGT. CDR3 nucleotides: TGTGCCAGCAGTGAAGGGGCAGATAAGAACACCGGGGAGCTGTTTTTT. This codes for CASSEGADKNTGELFF.

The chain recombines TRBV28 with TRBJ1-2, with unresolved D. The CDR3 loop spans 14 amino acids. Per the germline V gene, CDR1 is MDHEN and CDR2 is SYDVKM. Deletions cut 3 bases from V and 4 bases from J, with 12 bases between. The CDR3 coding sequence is TGTGCCAGCAGTTTGGGTCAGGCCCCCTATGGCTACACCTTC. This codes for CASSLGQAPYGYTF.